This note documents a single T cell receptor (beta chain) sequence. Its binding antigen is unknown. The record has no base qualities; no much larger clone is one base away. The cohort consisted of hundreds of healthy bone marrow donors. At the time of sampling, all cohort members were nominally healthy, though unrecorded immune exposures were likely present. The donor was CMV seronegative and belonged to the group of over 300 seronegative cohort members. A peripheral blood sample was collected from each donor, and TCR beta sequencing was performed on peripheral blood mononuclear cells. Genomic DNA was extracted from the blood cell samples with the Qiagen DNeasy Blood Extraction Kit. This sample is part of a study of cytomegalovirus exposure and HLA in healthy donors (dated by TCRdb to the late 2010s). For the wider study: According to an earlier analysis of around 600 of the donors, roughly 180 million T cells yielded some 110 million unique TCR beta sequences and less than 300 Gb of sequence data. Of the 300 to 500 genotyped donors, more than 75% were placed in the genetic ancestry cluster associated with self-reported Caucasian donors. An early release covering roughly 640 HLA-typed donors comprised about 320 gigabases of sequencing data and around 80 million unique TCR sequences. Every repertoire in the discovery cohort had been generated on one and the same sequencing platform. The study profiled the T cell repertoires of 500 to 800 subjects by immunosequencing and related them to cytomegalovirus serostatus. In the later analysis, no new phenotypic data were used to find candidate immune exposures; instead, reliance was placed on TCR beta sequences and their occurrence across donors. Typing coverage varied by locus: roughly 629-630 donors for A, B, C, DRB1 and DQB1; roughly 520 for DQA1; about 600 for DPA1; 450 to 480 for DPB1. Besides the first cohort of 666 subjects, a separate validation cohort made up of 120 different subjects was used. Among over 350 genotyped donors of the cohort, an average of about 240,000 unique TCR beta nucleotide sequences were sequenced per donor, around 20% of them non-productive. To predict cytomegalovirus infection status, the study brought together high-throughput TCR immunosequencing, statistical association of individual TCRs with disease status, and machine learning. Both class I and class II loci were covered by HLA typing, at four-digit resolution. A later genetic analysis took genome-wide SNP genotypes for about 55% of the 666 donors and used that subset as a discovery cohort. A later analysis re-analyzed previously published TCR beta repertoires from 650 to 800 donors and added high-resolution HLA genotyping to study TCR occurrence patterns. Donor age, sex, ethnicity and CMV serostatus were compiled together with the repertoire data. Because of strong linkage in the cohort, five DR-DQ haplotypes were treated as single units for association and clustering. An earlier analysis of 500 to 650 of the donors applied high-throughput TCR beta sequencing to assess whether each TCR beta V gene segment acted as functional or pseudogenic. The study aimed to test whether signatures of past pathogen exposure could be identified by cataloging public T cell receptors.

The cysteine opens and the phenylalanine closes a CDR3 of 14 amino acids. The DNA shown is the 42-base CDR3, in frame from base 1. CDR1 and CDR2 were assigned from the germline V gene as SGHNT and YENEEA. The junction shows trimming of 7 bases on V and 2 bases on J, and the gene matches do not reach 3 bases of it. Broader findings and caveats from the paper: Linkage disequilibrium might explain the correlated functional status among segregating V segments, but an unknown experimental factor could not be ruled out. CMV serostatus was the only immune exposure information available for the cohort. Roughly 17 rarely observed V segments, including chromosome 9 orphons, were excluded from the earlier analysis of almost 600 of the donors because counts were too low. The sequencing pipeline was judged likely to have produced a cluster of highly shared sequence variants as a technical artifact. It was suggested by the authors that the approach could potentially be generalized to other disease states and immunological phenotypes. Several of the top co-occurrence clusters appeared to be linked to parvovirus B19, influenza, CMV and Epstein-Barr virus, according to a later analysis. Most TCR sequences were observed very rarely across donors, whereas some public TCRs were present in many individuals. A later analysis found that HLA-associated TCR beta chains were more clonally expanded and had lower generation probabilities than equally common non-associated chains. When HLA alleles, especially DR and DQ, strongly co-occurred, TCR associations were difficult to assign to individual alleles. Some IMGT-functional V segments, including TRBV6-2 and TRBV6-3, could not be told apart with the 87-base-pair reads, so those segments were excluded. Most CMV-associated TCR beta chains appeared to be HLA-restricted in a later analysis, and the HLA associations seemed to be driven largely by CMV exposure. Sequencing depth was assumed to be roughly uniform across donors in the presence/absence analyses, though that assumption may not hold. Because HLA typing was missing for some donors at each locus, association tests included only the typed subset. The study listed around 160 TCR beta chains as associated with cytomegalovirus. At a false discovery rate of 0.05, a later analysis linked 16,951 TCR beta sequences to specific HLA alleles. A further reported finding was that TCR beta sequences accurately predicted the HLA-A and HLA-B alleles for most subjects in the first cohort. The classifier was reported to diagnose cytomegalovirus status with high specificity and sensitivity in both the original and validation cohorts. An association between a missense DCLRE1C variant and V-gene and J-gene trimming of TCR beta chains was found in a later genetic analysis and replicated in an independent cohort. Compared with the roughly 670-donor mean, donors in an Asian-associated ancestry cluster had fewer N-insertions in productive TCRs, according to a later genetic analysis. In vitro tests confirmed that a few of the cytomegalovirus-associated TCR beta chains recognize cytomegalovirus antigens. Only TCR beta chains were sequenced in this cohort, and the absence of alpha or paired-chain data limited detectable features. In an earlier analysis of 587 of the donors, most TCR beta V segments were observed in productive rearrangements about 90% or about 30% of the time, broadly matching IMGT annotations. A later analysis found that TCR association rates varied across HLA loci, with DRB1 alleles showing the most associated TCRs and HLA-C alleles the fewest.

Libraries came from the immunoSEQ multiplex PCR assay. A mixture of 60 forward primers for TCR Vbeta segments and 13 reverse primers for TCR Jbeta segments was used in the multiplex PCR. The CDR3 region of rearranged TCR beta genes was amplified from genomic DNA with a multiplex PCR assay. The Illumina HiSeq System was used to sequence the amplified TCR beta libraries as 87-base-pair reads. The study's own analysis went as follows. In a later analysis, about 80 million unique TCR beta chains were counted across the roughly 610 repertoires, and roughly 9.9 million of these chains were shared by at least two donors. Raw reads were error-corrected and collapsed into unique sequences with a nearest-neighbor algorithm that merged closely related sequences to remove PCR and sequencing errors. Alignment of CDR3 sequences to IMGT reference sequences was used to assign V, D and J gene segments. For a sequence to be retained, a match of at least six nucleotides to both a V gene segment and a J gene segment was required. Rearrangements were called productive when the CDR3 lacked stop codons and stayed in frame with V and J; all others were non-productive. CDR3 was defined by IMGT convention, running from the second conserved V-encoded cysteine to the conserved J-encoded phenylalanine. In an earlier analysis of around 600 of the donors, sequences lacking an unambiguous match to a single V gene segment were excluded. In an earlier analysis of several hundred of the donors, V segments were called functional above 56.7% productive rearrangements and were called segregating when the between-donor standard deviation exceeded 5%. A statistical classification framework was developed to diagnose cytomegalovirus status using the catalog of TCR beta chain sequences. In a later analysis, V and J genes were assigned by comparing TCR nucleotide sequences against IMGT/GENE-DB human TR gene sequences. In a later analysis, CDR3 sequences and most-parsimonious VDJ recombination scenarios were assigned using the TCRdist pipeline. In a later analysis, every TCR beta chain was defined by the combination of its CDR3 amino acid sequence and its V-gene family, and reads without a unique V-gene family were dropped. To address suspected cross-contamination and a sequencing artifact, a later analysis removed around 590 highly shared, low-generation-probability nucleotide sequences. For each public chain, a later analysis derived a clonal expansion index from normalized ranks of inferred template counts within each repertoire. Generation probabilities in a later analysis came from a VDJ recombination model fitted to out-of-frame rearrangements, and those results were checked against IGoR. In a later analysis, TCR-TCR, TCR-HLA and TCR-CMV co-occurrence was scored with hypergeometric tests, and a repertoire-size bias correction was applied to TCR pairs. False discovery rates were estimated in a later analysis by permuting HLA or CMV assignments 20 times. A later analysis grouped co-occurring TCRs with DBSCAN, adding TCRdist sequence similarity when clustering within HLA-allele-positive subsets. For co-occurrence clustering, repertoires with fewer than 30,000 or more than 120,000 public chains were excluded, along with several repertoires with anomalous nucleotide sharing. TCRdb carries this immuneACCESS record with in-frame sequences only. Its versions omit some clonotypes, under half of them owing to an unresolved V gene in the studies checked, with the rest unexplained. That table is the source of V, J and clone size, and D and trimming were worked out from the DNA. In this sample the table shows some 200,000 clones, around 80% of which occur a single time. The ten largest clones add up to about 1.7% of the sample.

The material sequenced was PBMCs. This sequence uses TRBV11-3 and TRBJ2-3, with TRBD2 matching 10 junction bases. This sequence was found in a woman in her late teens or twenties in good health and CMV-seronegative. Read as DNA, the sequence is TGTGCCAGCACTCTAGCGGGAGTCACAGATACGCAGTATTTT. This gives the protein CASTLAGVTDTQYF.